Listed here are 12 T cell receptor beta chains from one sample, sequenced in a study of blood T cell repertoires in COVID-19. Method: immunoSEQ multiplex PCR; TCRdb's copy keeps in-frame clones and lacks some. The sample holds some 450,000 clones, about 90% seen once. The sequencing sample was made of peripheral blood. The receptors come from a man aged 18 to 29 with COVID-19, enrolled during active disease.

The genes are TRBV2 and TRBJ1-5; 10 nucleotides line up with TRBD1. The junction had 9 bases not matched to a gene; V was cut back by 6 bases and J by 7 bases. The V gene's germline CDR1 is SNHLY and CDR2 FYNNEI. The CDR3 is 15 residues long. The CDR3, as DNA: TGTGCCAGCAGCGCCGACAGGGGGCGGAACCAGCCCCAGCATTTT. It yields the protein CASSADRGRNQPQHF.

The chain recombines TRBV6-5 with TRBJ1-3, with D unclear. Germline lookup yields CDR1 MNHEY and CDR2 SVGAGI. This CDR3 has 12 residues. Trimming shortened V by 7 bases and J by 4 bases, and 8 bases separated the two germline ends. The CDR3 loop reads CASITDGNTIYF. DNA for the CDR3: TGTGCCAGCATAACAGACGGAAACACCATATATTTT.

The chain uses TRBV4-1 and TRBJ2-7; 10 bases match TRBD1. CDR3 size: 15 residues. Germline CDR1 reads MGHRA; CDR2 reads YSYEKL. V gave up 4 bases and J gave up 2 bases; unmatched junction bases: 5. CDR3: CASSPPGTGAYEQYF. CDR3 coding DNA: TGCGCCAGCAGCCCTCCCGGGACAGGGGCCTACGAGCAGTACTTC.

CDR3 sequence: CASSFLAGGSTDTQYF. Written as DNA, the CDR3 is TGTGCCAGCAGTTTCCTAGCGGGGGGAAGTACAGATACGCAGTATTTT. This chain uses TRBV27 with TRBJ2-3; 11 nucleotides align to TRBD2. Germline CDR1 MNHEY, CDR2 SMNVEV (reference sequence). The trim removed 3 bases at V and 3 bases at J, leaving 5 bases unmatched. This CDR3 region has 16 residues.

This chain links TRBV27 with TRBJ1-6, with D hard to call. Looked up from germline, CDR1 is MNHEY and CDR2 is SMNVEV (reference sequence). V was clipped by 6 bases and J by 5 bases, with 11 bases between them. The length of the CDR3 is 14 residues. The chain's CDR3 is CASSGRDNNSPLHF. CDR3 DNA: TGTGCCAGCAGCGGCCGGGATAATAATTCACCCCTCCACTTT.

The chain recombines TRBV6-6 with TRBJ2-1, with D unclear. The ends were cut back, 2 bases at V and 5 bases at J, with 13 bases in the middle. Germline CDR1 and CDR2: MNHNY and SVGAGI (reference sequence). This CDR3 has 15 residues. CDR3 sequence reads: CASSYGRYPNNEQFF. The CDR3 DNA follows: TGTGCCAGCAGTTACGGCCGTTACCCCAACAATGAGCAGTTCTTC.

This clone has a single count. The J gene is TRBJ2-1, the V gene TRBV19; possible D gene TRBD2, 5 bases. The V gene lost 8 bases and the J gene lost 1 base, with 9 bases spanning the gap. Looked up from germline, CDR1 is LNHDA and CDR2 is SQIVND (reference sequence). This CDR3 spans 13 amino acids. CDR3 DNA sequence: TGTGCCAGTCGCAGCGGATCCTACAATGAGCAGTTCTTC. It specifies CASRSGSYNEQFF. The full variable domain, its missing parts supplied by reference TRBV19 and TRBJ2-1, is DGGITQSPKYLFRKEGQNVTLSCEQNLNHDAMYWYRQDPGQGLRLIYYSQIVNDFQKGDIAEGYSVSREKKESFPLTVTSAQKNPTAFYLCASRSGSYNEQFFGPGTRLTVL.

The chain couples TRBV5-1 to TRBJ2-3, with 13 positions matching TRBD2. Germline trimming cut 8 bases from V and 4 bases from J; bases unmatched to any gene: 4. The CDR3 is made up of 14 amino acids. In germline, CDR1 is SGHRS, CDR2 YFSETQ. The CDR3 DNA sequence: TGCGCCAGTCGGACTAGCGGGGGCTCAGATACGCAGTATTTT. It yields the protein CASRTSGGSDTQYF. The variable domain in full, completed from reference TRBV5-1 and TRBJ2-3, reads KAGVTQTPRYLIKTRGQQVTLSCSPISGHRSVSWYQQTPGQGLQFLFEYFSETQRNKGNFPGRFSGRQFSNSRSEMNVSTLELGDSALYLCASRTSGGSDTQYFGPGTRLTVL.

This chain joins TRBV9 and TRBJ2-1; 9 nucleotides agree with TRBD2. CDR1 is SGDLS and CDR2 is YYNGEE in the germline V gene. The CDR3 spans 19 residues. V gave up 3 bases and J gave up 7 bases; unmatched junction bases: 20. The CDR3 reads CASSARTLSGRSSLNEQFF. DNA of the CDR3: TGTGCCAGCAGCGCCAGGACACTGAGCGGGAGGAGTAGTTTAAATGAGCAGTTCTTC.

The genes are TRBV29-1 and TRBJ2-3; maybe TRBD1 (5 bases). CDR1 SQVTM and CDR2 ANQGSEA come from the germline V gene. The V end lost 4 bases, the J end lost 3 bases, and 8 bases lay between the germline ends. The CDR3 spans 12 residues. This chain's CDR3 is CSVGAGTDTQYF. In DNA, the CDR3 is TGCAGCGTTGGGGCAGGGACAGATACGCAGTATTTT.

The chain carries TRBV30 and TRBJ2-2, with D unclear. The CDR3 extends over 13 amino acids. Germline V gene lookup returns CDR1 GTSNPN and CDR2 SVGIG (reference sequence). V lost 0 bases, J lost 3 bases, and 5 bases lay in between. The CDR3 DNA is TGTGCCTGGAGTGTACTATACACCGGGGAGCTGTTTTTT. Translated, it gives CAWSVLYTGELFF.

The rearrangement joins TRBV5-6 to TRBJ2-1; D is possibly TRBD2 (7 bases). Trimming shortened V by 6 bases and J by 4 bases, and 14 bases separated the two germline ends. Germline CDR1 reads SGHDT; CDR2 reads YYEEEE. The CDR3 is made up of 14 amino acids. CDR3 region: CASTPEGGYNEQFF. The DNA for the CDR3 is TGTGCCAGCACCCCGGAGGGGGGGTACAATGAGCAGTTCTTC.